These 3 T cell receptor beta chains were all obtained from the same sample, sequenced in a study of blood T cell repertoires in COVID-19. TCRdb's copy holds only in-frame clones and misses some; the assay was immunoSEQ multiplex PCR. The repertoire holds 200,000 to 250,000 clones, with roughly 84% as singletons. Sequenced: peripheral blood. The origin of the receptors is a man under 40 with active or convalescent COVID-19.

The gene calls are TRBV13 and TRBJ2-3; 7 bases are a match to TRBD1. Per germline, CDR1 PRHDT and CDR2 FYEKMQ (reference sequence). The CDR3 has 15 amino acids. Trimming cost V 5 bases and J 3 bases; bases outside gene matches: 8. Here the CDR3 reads CASSPRQGLTDTQYF. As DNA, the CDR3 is TGTGCCAGCAGCCCCAGACAGGGTTTAACAGATACGCAGTATTTT. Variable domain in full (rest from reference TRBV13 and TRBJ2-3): AAGVIQSPRHLIKEKRETATLKCYPIPRHDTVYWYQQGPGQDPQFLISFYEKMQSDKGSIPDRFSAQQFSDYHSELNMSSLELGDSALYFCASSPRQGLTDTQYFGPGTRLTVL.

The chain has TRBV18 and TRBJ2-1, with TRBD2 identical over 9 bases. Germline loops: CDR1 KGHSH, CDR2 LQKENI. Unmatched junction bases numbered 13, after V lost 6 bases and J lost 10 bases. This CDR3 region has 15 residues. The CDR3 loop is CASSRSGTSQIEQFF. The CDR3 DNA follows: TGTGCCAGCTCGCGCTCCGGGACTAGCCAGATCGAGCAGTTCTTC. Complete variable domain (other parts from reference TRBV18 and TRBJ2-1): NAGVMQNPRHLVRRRGQEARLRCSPMKGHSHVYWYRQLPEEGLKFMVYLQKENIIDESGMPKERFSAEFPKEGPSILRIQQVVRGDSAAYFCASSRSGTSQIEQFFGPGTRLTVL.

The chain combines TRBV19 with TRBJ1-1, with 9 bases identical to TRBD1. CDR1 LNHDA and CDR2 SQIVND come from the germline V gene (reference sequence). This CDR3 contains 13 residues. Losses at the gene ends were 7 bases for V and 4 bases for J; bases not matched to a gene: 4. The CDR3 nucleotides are TGTGCCAGTAACCCGGACAGGGGCACTGAAGCTTTCTTT. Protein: CASNPDRGTEAFF.